Shown below are 18 T cell receptor beta chains from a single sample sequenced in a study of T cell responses to AZD1222 COVID-19 vaccine. Sequencing was performed with immunoSEQ multiplex PCR; in TCRdb, only in-frame clones are kept and a portion is missing. The sample lists 95,000 to 100,000 clones; about 90% were seen once. The sample here was peripheral blood, taken on day 0 of AZD1222 vaccination. These receptors were collected from an adult in good health.

The CDR3: CASSNSRDPLEKLFF. The CDR3, as DNA: TGTGCCAGCAGTAACAGCCGGGACCCCCTCGAAAAACTGTTTTTT. The rearrangement joins TRBV28 to TRBJ1-4; weak D call: TRBD1 (5 bases). Trimming removed 5 bases from V and 8 bases from J, with 18 bases in between. This CDR3 is 15 amino acids long. The germline CDR1 and CDR2 sequences are MDHEN and SYDVKM.

The J gene is TRBJ1-1, the V gene TRBV4-1, with 8 positions matching TRBD1. Germline-derived CDR1 and CDR2 are MGHRA and YSYEKL. The CDR3 has 17 residues. The ends lost 2 bases at V and 7 bases at J; junction bases unmatched: 15. The CDR3 loop reads CASSQRYRDRLNGEAFF. CDR3 nucleotides: TGCGCCAGCAGCCAACGTTACCGGGACAGGTTGAACGGTGAAGCTTTCTTT.

The chain combines TRBV12-3 or TRBV12-4 with TRBJ1-1; 8 bases match TRBD1. The CDR3 is 13 residues long. V shed 4 bases, J shed 6 bases, and the junction held 4 bases outside the gene matches. The CDR3 DNA reads as TGTGCCAGCAGTTCTCAGGGGGCGGCTGAAGCTTTCTTT. Amino acid sequence: CASSSQGAAEAFF.

This sequence joins TRBV2 and TRBJ2-2, with D maybe TRBD1 (6 bases). CDR1 SNHLY and CDR2 FYNNEI come from the germline V gene. Between the trimmed V and J ends, which lost 4 bases and 6 bases, there was a span of 15 bases. This CDR3 contains 15 residues. The CDR3 protein is CASSALQGGAGELFF. The CDR3 DNA reads TGTGCCAGCAGTGCGCTACAGGGCGGCGCCGGGGAGCTGTTTTTT.

This chain connects TRBV9 to TRBJ1-1, with D hard to call. The CDR3 extends over 13 amino acids. Germline CDR1 reads SGDLS; CDR2 reads YYNGEE. V was pared by 1 base and J by 0 bases, with 4 bases between. CDR3 sequence: CASSVTLNTEAFF. DNA for the CDR3: TGTGCCAGCAGCGTAACGCTGAACACTGAAGCTTTCTTT.

This clone has more than one count but fewer than ten. The rearrangement links TRBV10-3 to TRBJ1-5; TRBD1 might be the D (5 bases). V gave up 10 bases and J gave up 0 bases, with 13 bases separating them. This CDR3 has 14 amino acids. Germline V lookup: CDR1 ENHRY, CDR2 SYGVKD. The CDR3 reads CATNGQNSNQPQHF. Here the CDR3 DNA reads TGTGCCACAAATGGACAAAATAGCAATCAGCCCCAGCATTTT.

J is TRBJ1-5 and V is TRBV10-3; no firm D call. The ends were cut back, 2 bases at V and 7 bases at J, with 9 bases in the middle. Germline assignment: CDR1 ENHRY and CDR2 SYGVKD. The CDR3 is made up of 13 amino acids. The CDR3 spells CAISEGMGQPQHF. The CDR3 DNA reads TGTGCCATCAGTGAGGGGATGGGGCAGCCCCAGCATTTT.

The V and J genes are TRBV2 and TRBJ1-1; TRBD1 agrees at 8 bases. Germline V gives CDR1 SNHLY, CDR2 FYNNEI. V lost 8 bases and J lost 5; bases outside the gene matches: 4. The CDR3 loop spans 12 amino acids. CDR3 protein: CASPRGQTEAFF. CDR3 coding DNA: TGTGCCAGCCCCAGGGGGCAAACTGAAGCTTTCTTT.

The chain employs TRBV21-1 and TRBJ1-4. TRBV21-1 is noted as a pseudogene. This CDR3 has 14 amino acids. The DNA of the CDR3 is TGTGCCAGCAGCCCTCCCTGTAAGGGTGAAAAACTGTTTTTT. This translates into CASSPPCKGEKLFF.

The rearrangement uses TRBV28 and TRBJ2-4; 8 bases match TRBD2. V was clipped by 5 bases and J by 6 bases; unmatched bases: 9. The CDR3 length is 15 residues. CDR1 and CDR2 (germline): MDHEN, SYDVKM. CDR3 in amino acids: CASSPPGGERNIQYF. Written as DNA, the CDR3 is TGTGCCAGCAGTCCCCCCGGGGGGGAGAGAAACATTCAGTACTTC.

The J gene is TRBJ2-3, the V gene TRBV11-2; D uncertain. Between the trimmed V and J ends, which lost 2 bases and 5 bases, there was a span of 8 bases. In germline, CDR1 is SGHAT, CDR2 FQNNGV. This CDR3 spans 13 amino acids. CDR3 amino acids: CASSLPTLDTQYF. CDR3 coding DNA: TGTGCCAGCAGCTTACCCACGCTAGATACGCAGTATTTT.

The chain is built from TRBV2 and TRBJ1-3; 10 bases match TRBD1. CDR1 SNHLY and CDR2 FYNNEI come from the germline V gene. V lost 4 bases, J lost 11 bases, and 8 bases stayed unmatched. The CDR3 totals 14 residues. This CDR3 reads CASSGTGGSLAIYF. CDR3 DNA sequence: TGTGCCAGCAGTGGGACAGGGGGTTCTTTGGCCATATATTTT.

The V call is TRBV19, the J call TRBJ2-2; the D gene is possibly TRBD2 (6 bases). Deletions cut 2 bases from V and 5 bases from J, with 15 bases between. This CDR3 has 16 amino acids. The germline CDR1 and CDR2 sequences are LNHDA and SQIVND (reference sequence). The CDR3 bases are TGTGCCAGTAGTATAAGTAGCGGATGGGGGACCGGGGAGCTGTTTTTT. The encoded protein is CASSISSGWGTGELFF. Variable domain in full (rest from reference TRBV19 and TRBJ2-2): DGGITQSPKYLFRKEGQNVTLSCEQNLNHDAMYWYRQDPGQGLRLIYYSQIVNDFQKGDIAEGYSVSREKKESFPLTVTSAQKNPTAFYLCASSISSGWGTGELFFGEGSRLTVL.

The chain joins TRBV29-1 to TRBJ2-1; 9 nucleotides agree with TRBD2. Germline V gene data show CDR1 as SQVTM and CDR2 as ANQGSEA. CDR3 length: 14 residues. V shed 6 bases and J 6 bases; nucleotides not matched to a gene: 9. CDR3 protein: CSVTGTSIINEQFF. The CDR3 DNA sequence: TGCAGCGTAACCGGGACTAGCATCATCAATGAGCAGTTCTTC.

This sequence joins TRBV28 and TRBJ2-7; TRBD2 matches 7 bases. This CDR3 region has 16 residues. In germline, CDR1 is MDHEN, CDR2 SYDVKM. The V segment lost 2 bases and the J segment 0 bases; nucleotides outside the gene matches: 7. The CDR3 bases are TGTGCCAGCAGTTTAGCGGGTCTAGCGGACTCCTACGAGCAGTACTTC. This sequence encodes CASSLAGLADSYEQYF.

The chain joins TRBV30 to TRBJ2-5, with TRBD2 matching 7 bases. With V trimmed by 5 bases and J by 5 bases, 5 bases remained unmatched. The CDR3 length is 12 residues. Germline loops: CDR1 GTSNPN, CDR2 SVGIG (reference sequence). CDR3 DNA sequence: TGTGCCTGGGCCAGCGGGATTGAGACCCAGTACTTC. It yields the protein CAWASGIETQYF.

The table lists this clone with a few counts. The gene calls are TRBV5-1 and TRBJ2-1; TRBD1 agrees at 7 bases. Per the germline V gene, CDR1 is SGHRS and CDR2 is YFSETQ. The CDR3 extends over 13 amino acids. V trimming: 3 bases; J trimming: 8 bases; junction bases outside the gene matches: 5. The CDR3 sequence is CASSYWDSDEQFF. The CDR3 DNA reads as TGCGCCAGCAGCTATTGGGACAGCGATGAGCAGTTCTTC.

The chain links TRBV18 to TRBJ1-1, with D perhaps matching TRBD1 (6 bases). The V gene lost 4 bases and the J gene lost 4 bases, with 13 bases spanning the gap. The CDR3 spans 14 residues. Germline CDR1 and CDR2: KGHSH and LQKENI. The CDR3 is CASSQQGWGTEAFF. CDR3 DNA: TGTGCCAGCTCACAACAGGGATGGGGCACTGAAGCTTTCTTT.